A single sample is the source of the 26 T cell receptor beta chains below, sequenced in a study of cytomegalovirus exposure and HLA in healthy donors. The PCR made use of 60 Vbeta and 13 Jbeta primers. Some clones are missing from TCRdb's copy, which holds only in-frame ones; the method was immunoSEQ multiplex PCR. The data hold about 130,000 clones, with around 80% observed a single time. The sample was PBMCs. The receptors were sampled from a female donor in good health and CMV-seronegative.

The J gene is TRBJ1-1, the V gene TRBV5-1, with a weak D call TRBD1 (5 bases). This CDR3 contains 16 residues. Trimming cost V 4 bases and J 6 bases, with 22 bases left between them. Per the germline V gene, CDR1 is SGHRS and CDR2 is YFSETQ. The CDR3 reads CASSRDRQQLSPEAFF. In DNA, the CDR3 is TGCGCCAGCAGCCGTGACCGACAGCAGCTTAGCCCTGAAGCTTTCTTT.

The table lists this clone with a count of one. CDR3 protein: CASSSPTGTYNEQFF. In DNA, the CDR3 is TGTGCCAGCAGCTCTCCGACAGGTACCTACAATGAGCAGTTCTTC. The V gene is TRBV7-9, the J gene TRBJ2-1, with D maybe TRBD1 (6 bases). CDR1 and CDR2 (germline): SEHNR, FQNEAQ (reference sequence). The ends were cut back, 4 bases at V and 2 bases at J, with 12 bases in the middle. This CDR3 region has 15 residues.

The V call is TRBV6-1, the J call TRBJ2-2, with a weak D call TRBD2 (6 bases). V was clipped by 6 bases and J by 4 bases, with 15 bases between them. The CDR3 has 15 amino acids. Germline V gives CDR1 MNHNS, CDR2 SASEGT. This CDR3 reads CASRSGTGFTGELFF. The CDR3 DNA reads TGTGCCAGCAGATCCGGGACTGGGTTCACCGGGGAGCTGTTTTTT.

V gene TRBV4-1 combines with J gene TRBJ2-5, with TRBD1 matching over 9 bases. This CDR3 has 15 amino acids. CDR1 is MGHRA, CDR2 YSYEKL, per germline. Germline trimming cut 4 bases from V and 5 bases from J; bases unmatched to any gene: 8. The CDR3 region has the DNA TGCGCCAGCAGCCCCAGGACAGGGGCCGGGGAGACCCAGTACTTC. This codes for CASSPRTGAGETQYF.

This chain connects TRBV9 to TRBJ2-1, with 7 bases identical to TRBD2. The CDR3 runs to 15 residues. The trim removed 3 bases at V and 0 bases at J, leaving 3 bases unmatched. CDR1 SGDLS and CDR2 YYNGEE come from the germline V gene. In nucleotides, the CDR3 is TGTGCCAGCAGCGGGGGGGGAGGCTCCTACAATGAGCAGTTCTTC. Translating gives CASSGGGGSYNEQFF.

Only a few counts were recorded for this clone. This chain joins TRBV9 and TRBJ2-3, with D possibly being TRBD2 (6 bases). CDR3 length equals 20 residues. Looked up from germline, CDR1 is SGDLS and CDR2 is YYNGEE. Between the trimmed V and J ends, which lost 3 bases and 3 bases, there was a span of 29 bases. The CDR3 reads CASSATSWFSGRGKTDTQYF. The DNA of the CDR3 is TGTGCCAGCAGCGCCACTTCTTGGTTTTCTGGCCGGGGGAAAACAGATACGCAGTATTTT.

This clone is a singleton in its sample. This rearrangement joins TRBV28 to TRBJ2-2; D remains unclear. Germline V gene data show CDR1 as MDHEN and CDR2 as SYDVKM. The ends were cut back, 3 bases at V and 1 base at J, with 3 bases in the middle. The CDR3 extends over 13 amino acids. For the CDR3, the DNA is TGTGCCAGCAGTTTCCAGAACACCGGGGAGCTGTTTTTT. Protein sequence: CASSFQNTGELFF.

J is TRBJ1-5 and V is TRBV12-2. TRBV12-2 is a pseudogene. This CDR3 region has 15 residues. The CDR3 spells CASRLGRGYNQPQHF. The CDR3 DNA is TGTGCAAGTCGCTTAGGAAGAGGGTATAATCAGCCCCAGCATTTT.

The chain carries TRBV19 and TRBJ1-1; D gene unclear. The CDR3 is 13 amino acids. In germline, CDR1 is LNHDA, CDR2 SQIVND (reference sequence). The ends were cut back, 0 bases at V and 6 bases at J, with 8 bases in the middle. CDR3: CASSIEREAEAFF. The CDR3, as DNA: TGTGCCAGTAGTATAGAGCGGGAGGCTGAAGCTTTCTTT.

V is TRBV4-1 and J is TRBJ1-5; D remains ambiguous. V lost 0 bases to trimming and J lost 0 bases, with 9 bases between them. This CDR3 comprises 16 residues. The germline V gene has CDR1 MGHRA and CDR2 YSYEKL. CDR3 loop: CASSQDPGYSNQPQHF. CDR3 nucleotides: TGCGCCAGCAGCCAAGATCCGGGTTATAGCAATCAGCCCCAGCATTTT.

This rearrangement joins TRBV27 to TRBJ2-1, with 8 positions matching TRBD2. The V gene end was trimmed by 5 bases and the J gene end by 4 bases; junction bases not matched to a gene: 7. CDR1 is MNHEY and CDR2 is SMNVEV in the germline V gene (reference sequence). CDR3 length equals 15 residues. The CDR3 nucleotides are TGTGCCAGCAGTCCCGGGACTAGGTGGTACAATGAGCAGTTCTTC. Its translation: CASSPGTRWYNEQFF.

This clone was counted once. This chain links TRBV7-9 with TRBJ2-3; the D gene is possibly TRBD1 (6 bases). Germline V gives CDR1 SEHNR, CDR2 FQNEAQ (reference sequence). The V and J ends lost 6 bases and 3 bases respectively, with 10 bases between them. The CDR3 totals 13 residues. As DNA, the CDR3 is TGTGCCAGCAGACAGGGAAATACAGATACGCAGTATTTT. The encoded protein is CASRQGNTDTQYF.

This chain links TRBV30 with TRBJ1-2; weak D call: TRBD1 (6 bases). Germline CDR1 GTSNPN, CDR2 SVGIG (reference sequence). Trimming cost V 7 bases and J 3 bases, with 18 bases left between them. The length of the CDR3 is 14 residues. CDR3 nucleotide sequence: TGTGCCTCCTTCGACAGGTTCGGAGACTATGGCTACACCTTC. Translating gives CASFDRFGDYGYTF.

The CDR3 DNA reads as TGTGCCAGCGGGACAGGGGATCAGCCCCAGCATTTT. Translating it yields CASGTGDQPQHF. V gene TRBV10-3 combines with J gene TRBJ1-5, with 10 bases lining up with TRBD1. Per germline, CDR1 ENHRY and CDR2 SYGVKD. The CDR3 is 12 amino acids. Losses at the gene ends were 10 bases for V and 5 bases for J; bases not matched to a gene: 2.

The V gene is TRBV6-1, the J gene TRBJ2-1; D may be TRBD2 (5 bases). Trimming removed 5 bases from V and 0 bases from J, with 11 bases in between. The germline gives CDR1 MNHNS, CDR2 SASEGT. This CDR3 comprises 15 residues. For the CDR3, the DNA is TGTGCCAGCAGTCCCGACGGAGGCTCCTACAATGAGCAGTTCTTC. It translates to CASSPDGGSYNEQFF.

V and J are TRBV14 and TRBJ1-6; tentatively, D is TRBD1 (6 bases). CDR3 length equals 15 residues. CDR1 SGHDN and CDR2 FVKESK come from the germline V gene. Trimming took 1 base from V and 10 from J, leaving 14 bases between them. The CDR3 spells CASSQARGGWSPLHF. Here the CDR3 DNA reads TGTGCCAGCAGCCAAGCCAGGGGTGGGTGGTCACCCCTCCACTTT.

The DNA of the CDR3 is TGTGCCAGTAGTATAGGAGAGGGTGACTATGGCTACACCTTC. Its protein is CASSIGEGDYGYTF. The V and J genes are TRBV19 and TRBJ1-2, with unresolved D. The CDR3 length is 14 residues. V lost 1 base and J 3 bases, leaving 9 bases between the germline ends. Germline CDR1 LNHDA, CDR2 SQIVND (reference sequence).

The CDR3 region has the DNA TGCGCCAGCGGACAGGGAAGAGAGGGCACTGAAGCTTTCTTT. Translating gives CASGQGREGTEAFF. The chain employs TRBV23-1 and TRBJ1-1; 8 bases agree with TRBD1. TRBV23-1 is designated an ORF whose function remains uncertain. The CDR3 covers 14 residues. After removal of 8 bases from V and 4 bases from J, the junction contained 9 bases not matched to a gene.

The rearrangement uses TRBV4-1 and TRBJ1-2; D ambiguous. Germline V gives CDR1 MGHRA, CDR2 YSYEKL. The CDR3 spans 14 residues. Between the trimmed V and J ends, which lost 0 bases and 3 bases, there was a span of 8 bases. The CDR3 DNA sequence: TGCGCCAGCAGCCAAGATTGGGCCTACTATGGCTACACCTTC. Protein sequence: CASSQDWAYYGYTF.

The genes are TRBV6-1 and TRBJ2-3; TRBD2 might be the D (6 bases). Germline CDR1 reads MNHNS; CDR2 reads SASEGT. CDR3 length: 14 amino acids. With 7 bases removed from V and 3 bases from J, the gap between germline ends came to 14 bases. This chain's CDR3 is CASTGTLNTDTQYF. The CDR3 DNA sequence: TGTGCCAGCACCGGGACTTTGAATACAGATACGCAGTATTTT.

This rearrangement joins TRBV11-1 to TRBJ2-3, with TRBD2 as a possible D gene (6 bases). This CDR3 has 14 amino acids. CDR1 SGHAT and CDR2 FQDESV come from the germline V gene (reference sequence). The germline V and J ends were trimmed by 4 bases and 6 bases, with 14 bases remaining between them. The CDR3 protein is CASSYARGADTQYF. CDR3 nucleotide sequence: TGTGCCAGCAGCTACGCCCGCGGGGCCGATACGCAGTATTTT. The full variable domain, completed using reference TRBV11-1 and TRBJ2-3, is EAEVAQSPRYKITEKSQAVAFWCDPISGHATLYWYRQILGQGPELLVQFQDESVVDDSQLPKDRFSAERLKGVDSTLKIQPAELGDSAMYLCASSYARGADTQYFGPGTRLTVL.

The V gene is TRBV13, the J gene TRBJ2-1; 9 nucleotides line up with TRBD2. V trimming: 1 base; J trimming: 6 bases; junction bases outside the gene matches: 7. Germline V gives CDR1 PRHDT, CDR2 FYEKMQ (reference sequence). The CDR3 has 16 amino acids. The CDR3 loop reads CASSLVGPSGTNEQFF. The CDR3 region has the DNA TGTGCCAGCAGCTTAGTAGGGCCTAGCGGGACCAATGAGCAGTTCTTC.

Note on this clone: Other DNA sequences in this specimen translate into the identical CDR3. V usage is TRBV7-6 and J usage is TRBJ2-7; no definite D call. V lost 0 bases and J lost 2, with 11 bases in between. The CDR3 runs 15 residues. CDR1 and CDR2 (germline): SGHVS, FNYEAQ. CDR3 nucleotide sequence: TGTGCCAGCAGCTTAGCCCTTTCATCTACCTACGAGCAGTACTTC. Amino acids: CASSLALSSTYEQYF.

This clone was seen a handful of times. This chain joins TRBV19 and TRBJ1-3; the D gene is possibly TRBD1 (5 bases). With 6 bases removed from V and 2 bases from J, the gap between germline ends came to 11 bases. Germline V gives CDR1 LNHDA, CDR2 SQIVND (reference sequence). This CDR3 is 14 amino acids long. CDR3 sequence: CASSAGWTGNTIYF. CDR3 nucleotides: TGTGCCAGTAGCGCAGGGTGGACTGGAAACACCATATATTTT.

This chain connects TRBV2 to TRBJ1-4; D is ambiguous. The CDR3 contains 16 residues. CDR1 and CDR2 (germline): SNHLY, FYNNEI. The V end lost 2 bases, the J end lost 6 bases, and 16 bases lay between the germline ends. The CDR3 spells CASSESNPGYDEKLFF. In DNA form, the CDR3 reads TGTGCCAGCAGTGAATCAAACCCGGGGTATGATGAAAAACTGTTTTTT.

The chain couples TRBV9 to TRBJ2-1, with 14 bases aligning to TRBD2. Losses at the gene ends were 4 bases for V and 11 bases for J; bases not matched to a gene: 11. The germline CDR1 and CDR2 sequences are SGDLS and YYNGEE. This CDR3 has 16 amino acids. CDR3 coding DNA: TGTGCCAGCAGCCCGCGACTAGCGGGAGGGCCGATAAAGCAGTTCTTC. Translation gives CASSPRLAGGPIKQFF.